This T cell receptor beta chain is from a study of regulatory T cells in long-lasting Graves disease. Library construction for TCR beta used iRepertoire HTBI primers and Arm-PCR of CDR3 regions. TCRdb fed the multiplex PCR reads into MiXCR, producing one record per CDR3 protein. The table includes 300,000 to 500,000 distinct CDR3 sequences, less than 25% detected once. This clonotype has a handful of counts. The germline V gene encodes CDR1 ENHRY and CDR2 SYGVKD. J gave up 0 bases and V 2 bases, and 2 bases lay outside the gene matches. There are 15 residues in the CDR3. The sample's time point: persistent/refractory GD, antithyroid drugs over 5 years with positive TRAb. The TCR library was prepared using RNA isolated from PBMCs. An endocrinology department in Xi'an, China, recruited the patients.

The sequencing used peripheral blood mononuclear cells (PBMCs), collected when the disease was refractory, from a patient treated with antithyroid drugs. The chain combines TRBV10-3 with TRBJ1-1, with 8 bases lining up with TRBD1. The TCR was taken from a female donor with Graves disease. The CDR3 coding sequence is TGTGCCATCAGTGAGCGGACAGGGTTGAACACTGAAGCTTTCTTT. As protein: CAISERTGLNTEAFF.